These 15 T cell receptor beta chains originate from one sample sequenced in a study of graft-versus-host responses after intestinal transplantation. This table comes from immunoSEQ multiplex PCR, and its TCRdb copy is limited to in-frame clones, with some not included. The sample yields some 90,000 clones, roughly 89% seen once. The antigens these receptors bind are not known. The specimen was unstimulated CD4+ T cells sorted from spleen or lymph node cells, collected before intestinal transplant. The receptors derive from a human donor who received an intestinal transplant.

CDR3 nucleotide sequence: TGTGCCAGCATCAGGGAGGGCACTGAAGCTTTCTTT. Protein product: CASIREGTEAFF. The genes are TRBV6-5 and TRBJ1-1; weak D call: TRBD1 (5 bases). The ends were cut back, 7 bases at V and 4 bases at J, with 10 bases in the middle. The germline V gene has CDR1 MNHEY and CDR2 SVGAGI. The CDR3 length is 12 residues.

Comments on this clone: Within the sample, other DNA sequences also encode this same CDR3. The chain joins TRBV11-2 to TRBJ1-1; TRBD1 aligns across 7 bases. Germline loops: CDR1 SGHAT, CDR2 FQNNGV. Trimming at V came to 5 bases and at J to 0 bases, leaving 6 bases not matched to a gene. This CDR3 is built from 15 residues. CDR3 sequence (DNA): TGTGCCAGCAGCCCACAGGGACAGCTGAACACTGAAGCTTTCTTT. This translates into CASSPQGQLNTEAFF. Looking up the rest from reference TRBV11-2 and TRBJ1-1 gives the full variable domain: EAGVAQSPRYKIIEKRQSVAFWCNPISGHATLYWYQQILGQGPKLLIQFQNNGVVDDSQLPKDRFSAERLKGVDSTLKIQPAKLEDSAVYLCASSPQGQLNTEAFFGQGTRLTVV.

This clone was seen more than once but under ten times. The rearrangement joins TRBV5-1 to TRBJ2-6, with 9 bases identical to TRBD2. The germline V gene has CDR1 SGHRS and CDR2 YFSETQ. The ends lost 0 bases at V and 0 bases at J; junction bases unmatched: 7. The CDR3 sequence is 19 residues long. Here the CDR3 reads CASSLAASGAHSGANVLTF. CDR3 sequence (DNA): TGCGCCAGCAGCTTGGCGGCTAGCGGGGCGCACTCTGGGGCCAACGTCCTGACTTTC.

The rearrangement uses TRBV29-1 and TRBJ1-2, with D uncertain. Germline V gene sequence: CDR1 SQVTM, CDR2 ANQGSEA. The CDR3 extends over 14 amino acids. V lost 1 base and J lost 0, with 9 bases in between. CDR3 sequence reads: CSVEARSTNYGYTF. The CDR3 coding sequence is TGCAGCGTTGAAGCCCGGAGCACTAACTATGGCTACACCTTC.

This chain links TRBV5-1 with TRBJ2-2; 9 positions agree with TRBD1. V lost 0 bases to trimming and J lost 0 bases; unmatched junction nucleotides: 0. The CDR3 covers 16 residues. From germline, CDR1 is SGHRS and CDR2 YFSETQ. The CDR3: CASSLGTGANTGELFF. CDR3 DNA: TGCGCCAGCAGCTTGGGGACAGGGGCGAACACCGGGGAGCTGTTTTTT. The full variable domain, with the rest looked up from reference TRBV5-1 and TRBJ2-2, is KAGVTQTPRYLIKTRGQQVTLSCSPISGHRSVSWYQQTPGQGLQFLFEYFSETQRNKGNFPGRFSGRQFSNSRSEMNVSTLELGDSALYLCASSLGTGANTGELFFGEGSRLTVL.

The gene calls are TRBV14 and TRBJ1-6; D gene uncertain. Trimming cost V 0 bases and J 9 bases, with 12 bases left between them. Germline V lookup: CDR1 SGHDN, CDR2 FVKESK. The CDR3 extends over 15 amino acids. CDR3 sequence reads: CASSQDPSLRSPLHF. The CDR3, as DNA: TGTGCCAGCAGCCAAGATCCTAGTTTGCGTTCACCCCTCCACTTT.

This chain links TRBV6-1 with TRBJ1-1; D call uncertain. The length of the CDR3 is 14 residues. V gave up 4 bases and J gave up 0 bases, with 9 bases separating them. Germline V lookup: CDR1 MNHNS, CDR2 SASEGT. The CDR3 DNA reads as TGTGCCAGCAGTGGATACTATTTGAACACTGAAGCTTTCTTT. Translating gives CASSGYYLNTEAFF.

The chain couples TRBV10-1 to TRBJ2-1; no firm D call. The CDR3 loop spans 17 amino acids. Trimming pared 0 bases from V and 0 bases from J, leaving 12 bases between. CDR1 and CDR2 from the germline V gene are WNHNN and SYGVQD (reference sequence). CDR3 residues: CASSESRRFSSYNEQFF. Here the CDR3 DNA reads TGCGCCAGCAGTGAGTCGAGACGCTTCAGCTCCTACAATGAGCAGTTCTTC.

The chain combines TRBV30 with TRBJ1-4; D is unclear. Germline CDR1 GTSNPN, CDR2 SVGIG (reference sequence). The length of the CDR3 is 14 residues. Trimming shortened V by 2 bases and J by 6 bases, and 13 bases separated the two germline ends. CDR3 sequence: CAWSRAPSDEKLFF. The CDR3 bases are TGTGCCTGGAGTAGAGCCCCATCGGATGAAAAACTGTTTTTT.

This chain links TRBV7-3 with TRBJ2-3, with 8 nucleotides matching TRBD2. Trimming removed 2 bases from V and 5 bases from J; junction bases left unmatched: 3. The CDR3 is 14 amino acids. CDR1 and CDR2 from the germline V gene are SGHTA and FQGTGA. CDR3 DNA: TGTGCCAGCAGCTTAGCGGGAGGAGTAGATACGCAGTATTTT. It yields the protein CASSLAGGVDTQYF.

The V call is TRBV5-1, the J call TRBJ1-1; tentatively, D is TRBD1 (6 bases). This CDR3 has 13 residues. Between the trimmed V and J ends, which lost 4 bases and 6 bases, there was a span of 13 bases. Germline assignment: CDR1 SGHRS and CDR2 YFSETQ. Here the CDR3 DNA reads TGCGCCAGCAGCAGAACAGGGAGCGCTGAAGCTTTCTTT. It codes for CASSRTGSAEAFF.

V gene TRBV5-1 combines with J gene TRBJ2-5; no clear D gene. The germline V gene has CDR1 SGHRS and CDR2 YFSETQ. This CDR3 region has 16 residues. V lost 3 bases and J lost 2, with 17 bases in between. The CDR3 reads CASSSGKGLGQETQYF. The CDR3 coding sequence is TGCGCCAGCAGCTCCGGCAAGGGATTAGGGCAAGAGACCCAGTACTTC.

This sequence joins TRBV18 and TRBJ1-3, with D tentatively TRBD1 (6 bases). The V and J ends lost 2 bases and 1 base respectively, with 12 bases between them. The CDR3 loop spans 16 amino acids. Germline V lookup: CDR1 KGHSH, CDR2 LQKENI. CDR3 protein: CASSPFGGPSGNTIYF. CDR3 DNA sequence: TGTGCCAGCTCACCATTCGGGGGGCCATCTGGAAACACCATATATTTT.

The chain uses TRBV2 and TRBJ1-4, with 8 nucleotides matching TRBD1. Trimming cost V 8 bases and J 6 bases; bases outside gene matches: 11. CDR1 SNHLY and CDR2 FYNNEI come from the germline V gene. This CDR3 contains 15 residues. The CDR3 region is CASGRTGTKHEKLFF. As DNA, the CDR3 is TGTGCCAGCGGCCGGACAGGGACAAAGCATGAAAAACTGTTTTTT. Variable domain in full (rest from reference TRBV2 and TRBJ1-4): EPEVTQTPSHQVTQMGQEVILRCVPISNHLYFYWYRQILGQKVEFLVSFYNNEISEKSEIFDDQFSVERPDGSNFTLKIRSTKLEDSAMYFCASGRTGTKHEKLFFGSGTQLSVL.

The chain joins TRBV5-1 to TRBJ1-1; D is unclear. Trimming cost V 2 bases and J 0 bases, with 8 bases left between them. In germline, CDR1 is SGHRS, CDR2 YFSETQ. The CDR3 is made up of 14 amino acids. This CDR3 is CASSLAIVNTEAFF. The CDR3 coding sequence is TGCGCCAGCAGCTTAGCTATCGTGAACACTGAAGCTTTCTTT.